This entry lists 24 T cell receptor beta chains sequenced from one sample in a study of tumor-infiltrating lymphocytes in localized non-small cell lung cancer. Sequencing used immunoSEQ multiplex PCR; TCRdb keeps in-frame clones, though not all of them. Of approximately 9,000 clones in the sample, approximately 84% are singletons; the top ten hold approximately 6.9%. The sequencing input was uninvolved lung tissue not adjacent to the tumor. These receptors came from a human donor with non-small cell lung cancer.

The chain couples TRBV9 to TRBJ2-7; D is undetermined. The CDR3 has 11 residues. Between the trimmed V and J ends, which lost 3 bases and 4 bases, there was a span of 5 bases. Germline values: CDR1 SGDLS, CDR2 YYNGEE. DNA for the CDR3: TGTGCCAGCAGCGAGGGTTACGAGCAGTACTTC. This translates into CASSEGYEQYF.

There are a few counts of this clone. The V and J genes are TRBV7-3 and TRBJ1-6; D is uncertain. The CDR3 consists of 15 residues. In germline, CDR1 is SGHTA, CDR2 FQGTGA. V gave up 6 bases and J gave up 0 bases, with 9 bases separating them. In DNA form, the CDR3 reads TGTGCCAGCAGGTCCTCGGCCTCCTATAATTCACCCCTCCACTTT. Translation gives CASRSSASYNSPLHF. The full variable domain, in which reference TRBV7-3 and TRBJ1-6 provide the parts outside the CDR3, is GAGVSQTPSNKVTEKGKYVELRCDPISGHTALYWYRQSLGQGPEFLIYFQGTGAADDSGLPNDRFFAVRPEGSVSTLKIQRTERGDSAVYLCASRSSASYNSPLHFGNGTRLTVT.

CDR3 coding DNA: TGTGCCACCAACCTGGGGATACCGGGACTAGCGGGAGGCAGGAGGACAGATACGCAGTATTTT. Translated, it gives CATNLGIPGLAGGRRTDTQYF. The chain employs TRBV27 and TRBJ2-3, with TRBD2 matching 15 bases. Germline V CDR1 and CDR2: MNHEY, SMNVEV (reference sequence). The V gene end was trimmed by 10 bases and the J gene end by 3 bases; junction bases not matched to a gene: 23. This CDR3 spans 21 amino acids.

The chain combines TRBV29-1 with TRBJ1-2, with TRBD1 as a possible D gene (5 bases). The CDR3 sequence is 12 residues long. Trimming took 4 bases from V and 4 from J, leaving 10 bases between them. Germline values: CDR1 SQVTM, CDR2 ANQGSEA. CDR3: CSVAAGVYGYTF. CDR3 DNA sequence: TGCAGCGTTGCGGCGGGGGTCTATGGCTACACCTTC.

The V gene is TRBV4-3, the J gene TRBJ1-6; D is perhaps TRBD1 (6 bases). Between the trimmed V and J ends, which lost 3 bases and 11 bases, there was a span of 14 bases. Germline V gene lookup returns CDR1 LGHNA and CDR2 YSLEER. CDR3 length equals 14 residues. CDR3 sequence reads: CASSHYREDPPLHF. The CDR3 bases are TGCGCCAGCAGCCATTACAGGGAGGATCCACCCCTCCACTTT.

The chain's CDR3 is CASSALGSDTQYF. The DNA for the CDR3 is TGTGCCAGCAGCGCACTAGGGTCAGATACGCAGTATTTT. The J gene is TRBJ2-3, the V gene TRBV9, with D possibly matching TRBD2 (5 bases). Germline V CDR1 and CDR2: SGDLS, YYNGEE. V lost 3 bases to trimming and J lost 4 bases, with 9 bases between them. This CDR3 has 13 residues.

The chain couples TRBV5-4 to TRBJ1-5; possible D gene TRBD1, 5 bases. CDR3 length equals 15 residues. Trimming took 2 bases from V and 1 from J, leaving 10 bases between them. CDR1 is SGHNT and CDR2 is YYREEE in the germline V gene (reference sequence). The CDR3 here is CASSFWGGSNQPQHF. The DNA for the CDR3 is TGTGCCAGCAGCTTTTGGGGGGGAAGCAATCAGCCCCAGCATTTT.

This clone was seen just once. The rearrangement uses TRBV20-1 and TRBJ2-5; no clear D. The CDR3 is made up of 11 amino acids. The germline CDR1 and CDR2 sequences are DFQATT and SNEGSKA (reference sequence). V dropped 2 bases and J dropped 3 bases, with 4 bases sitting between them. The CDR3 nucleotides are TGCAGTGCTAGAAAGAAAGAGACCCAGTACTTC. Protein product: CSARKKETQYF.

The count of this clone is one. The chain links TRBV4-2 to TRBJ1-2; 7 bases are a match to TRBD1. Trimming at V came to 0 bases and at J to 2 bases, leaving 18 bases not matched to a gene. This CDR3 has 20 residues. Germline assignment: CDR1 LGHNA and CDR2 YNFKEQ. CDR3: CASSQDLYRQGVNGNYGYTF. The CDR3 DNA follows: TGTGCCAGCAGCCAAGATCTTTATCGGCAGGGGGTAAATGGAAACTATGGCTACACCTTC.

The chain recombines TRBV5-1 with TRBJ2-4; TRBD1 might be the D (5 bases). V lost 2 bases, J lost 7 bases, and 13 bases lay in between. CDR1 is SGHRS and CDR2 is YFSETQ in the germline V gene. The CDR3 loop spans 14 amino acids. The CDR3 DNA follows: TGCGCCAGCAGCTTAACAGGAGAAGCGAACATTCAGTACTTC. It encodes CASSLTGEANIQYF.

The chain couples TRBV9 to TRBJ1-1; no clear D. Trimming shortened V by 4 bases and J by 1 base, and 11 bases separated the two germline ends. Germline values: CDR1 SGDLS, CDR2 YYNGEE. The CDR3 extends over 14 amino acids. CDR3 loop: CASSLEGGNTEAFF. The CDR3 DNA is TGTGCCAGCAGCTTGGAGGGCGGGAACACTGAAGCTTTCTTT.

The chain carries TRBV5-6 and TRBJ2-2; the D gene is possibly TRBD2 (5 bases). V gave up 1 base and J gave up 6 bases, with 19 bases separating them. CDR1 SGHDT and CDR2 YYEEEE come from the germline V gene. CDR3 length: 17 residues. The CDR3 here is CASSLTGWLVFPGELFF. CDR3 in DNA: TGTGCCAGCAGCTTGACGGGATGGCTAGTTTTCCCCGGGGAGCTGTTTTTT.

The chain recombines TRBV27 with TRBJ1-2; D might be TRBD1 (5 bases). V was clipped by 0 bases and J by 8 bases, with 13 bases between them. The germline V gene has CDR1 MNHEY and CDR2 SMNVEV (reference sequence). This CDR3 contains 14 residues. The DNA for the CDR3 is TGTGCCAGCAGTTTATCGCAGGGATGGTACGGCTACACCTTC. Amino acids: CASSLSQGWYGYTF.

CDR3 amino acids: CASGLVPQGHGYTF. The CDR3 DNA is TGTGCTAGTGGTTTGGTACCTCAGGGCCATGGCTACACCTTC. The chain joins TRBV12-5 to TRBJ1-2; maybe TRBD1 (5 bases). Per germline, CDR1 LGHNT and CDR2 FRNRAP. CDR3 length: 14 amino acids. The V end was cut by 0 bases, the J end by 6 bases, with 11 bases between.

The J gene is TRBJ2-5, the V gene TRBV10-3; 9 positions agree with TRBD2. CDR1 ENHRY and CDR2 SYGVKD come from the germline V gene. The CDR3 spans 15 residues. J lost 7 bases, V lost 4 bases, and 10 bases had no gene match. DNA of the CDR3: TGTGCCATCAGTGTGCGGCGGGAGGGTTTAGGGACCCAGTACTTC. Amino acids: CAISVRREGLGTQYF.

The chain uses TRBV6-5 and TRBJ2-7; no firm D call. The CDR3 has 13 amino acids. The V end lost 2 bases, the J end lost 1 base, and 6 bases lay between the germline ends. Germline CDR1 MNHEY, CDR2 SVGAGI. For the CDR3, the DNA is TGTGCCAGCAGTTACACAGCTTCCTACGAGCAGTACTTC. Amino acids: CASSYTASYEQYF.

This clone appeared a few times. The V gene is TRBV6-6, the J gene TRBJ2-7; TRBD2 agrees at 8 bases. The CDR3 loop spans 14 amino acids. The trim removed 5 bases at V and 3 bases at J, leaving 6 bases unmatched. In germline, CDR1 is MNHNY, CDR2 SVGAGI (reference sequence). Written as DNA, the CDR3 is TGTGCCAGCAGTCCCTCGGGGACTAGCTACGAGCAGTACTTC. Translated, it gives CASSPSGTSYEQYF.

V usage is TRBV28 and J usage is TRBJ1-5, with D unclear. Trimming pared 4 bases from V and 5 bases from J, leaving 9 bases between. Germline values: CDR1 MDHEN, CDR2 SYDVKM. The CDR3 covers 13 residues. The CDR3 is CASSYQPYQPQHF. The CDR3 coding sequence is TGTGCCAGCAGTTACCAGCCTTATCAGCCCCAGCATTTT.

The V gene is TRBV7-2, the J gene TRBJ2-5; 15 bases map to TRBD2. Trimming removed 5 bases from V and 1 base from J; junction bases left unmatched: 5. CDR3 length: 17 residues. CDR1 is SGHTA and CDR2 is FQGNSA in the germline V gene. CDR3 in DNA: TGTGCCAGCAGCCCCGGGACTAGCGGGGGGTTCCAAGAGACCCAGTACTTC. The encoded protein is CASSPGTSGGFQETQYF.

In regard to this clone: The junction and the germline gene differ at one end; a read error may be behind it. CDR3 bases: TGCGCCAGCAGCCCAAGAGGCCTCGGGGCCAACGTCCTGACTTTC. It is translated as CASSPRGLGANVLTF. The V and J genes are TRBV7-3 and TRBJ2-6, with D unclear. This CDR3 contains 15 residues. The germline V gene encodes CDR1 SGHTA and CDR2 FQGTGA.

The chain carries TRBV5-1 and TRBJ2-3; TRBD2 is a possible D gene (6 bases). The CDR3 contains 14 residues. V lost 7 bases and J 4 bases, leaving 16 bases between the germline ends. Germline V CDR1 and CDR2: SGHRS, YFSETQ. CDR3 coding DNA: TGCGCCAGCGGAATAGCGGCAAGTGCAGATACGCAGTATTTT. Its protein is CASGIAASADTQYF.

This chain connects TRBV7-2 to TRBJ1-1; no reliable D call. The germline V gene encodes CDR1 SGHTA and CDR2 FQGNSA. There are 15 residues in the CDR3. V gave up 5 bases and J gave up 0 bases, with 13 bases separating them. CDR3 sequence: CASSPSGLMNTEAFF. The CDR3 DNA reads as TGTGCCAGCAGCCCGTCTGGACTTATGAACACTGAAGCTTTCTTT.

The V gene is TRBV7-2, the J gene TRBJ2-1; unclear D gene. This CDR3 has 15 residues. V was pared by 4 bases and J by 4 bases, with 14 bases between. The germline V gene has CDR1 SGHTA and CDR2 FQGNSA. The CDR3 nucleotides read TGTGCCAGCAGCTCCGCCCCCTTCTCGTACAATGAGCAGTTCTTC. This sequence encodes CASSSAPFSYNEQFF.

The gene calls are TRBV30 and TRBJ2-7; TRBD2 might be the D (6 bases). From germline, CDR1 is GTSNPN and CDR2 SVGIG (reference sequence). Trimming stripped 0 bases from V and 3 bases from J, with 12 bases between. The CDR3 runs to 14 residues. CDR3 DNA: TGTGCCTGGAGTGTTCCGGGGGTCGACTACGAGCAGTACTTC. Translating it yields CAWSVPGVDYEQYF.